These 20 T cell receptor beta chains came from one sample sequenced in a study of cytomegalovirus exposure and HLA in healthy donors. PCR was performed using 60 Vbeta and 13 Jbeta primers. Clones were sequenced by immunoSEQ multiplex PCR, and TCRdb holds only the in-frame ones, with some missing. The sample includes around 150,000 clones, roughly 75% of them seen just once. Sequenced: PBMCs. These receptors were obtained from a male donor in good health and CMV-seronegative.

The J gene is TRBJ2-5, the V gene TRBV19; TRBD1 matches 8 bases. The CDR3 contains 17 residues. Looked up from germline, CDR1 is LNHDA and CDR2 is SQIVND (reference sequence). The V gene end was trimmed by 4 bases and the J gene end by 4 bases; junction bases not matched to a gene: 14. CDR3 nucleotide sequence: TGTGCCAGTAGTAGGTCTAGTTGGCAGGGGGCCGGAGAGACCCAGTACTTC. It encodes CASSRSSWQGAGETQYF.

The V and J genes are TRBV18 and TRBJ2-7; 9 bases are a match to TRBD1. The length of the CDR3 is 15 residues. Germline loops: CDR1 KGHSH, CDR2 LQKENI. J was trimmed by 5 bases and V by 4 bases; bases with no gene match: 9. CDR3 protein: CASSRPGQGNNEQYF. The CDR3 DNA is TGTGCCAGCTCACGGCCGGGACAGGGTAACAACGAGCAGTACTTC.

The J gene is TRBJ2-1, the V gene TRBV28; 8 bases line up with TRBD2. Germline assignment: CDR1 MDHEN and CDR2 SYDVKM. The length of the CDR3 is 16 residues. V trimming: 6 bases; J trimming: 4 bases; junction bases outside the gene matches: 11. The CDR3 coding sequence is TGTGCCAGCAGGCCCTCGCGGGAGGTTTTGTACAATGAGCAGTTCTTC. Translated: CASRPSREVLYNEQFF.

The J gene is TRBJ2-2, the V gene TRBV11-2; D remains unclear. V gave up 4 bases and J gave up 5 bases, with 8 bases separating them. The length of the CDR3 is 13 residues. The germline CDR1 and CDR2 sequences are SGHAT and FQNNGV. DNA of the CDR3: TGTGCCAGCAGCTGGAAGAGGACCGGGGAGCTGTTTTTT. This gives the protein CASSWKRTGELFF.

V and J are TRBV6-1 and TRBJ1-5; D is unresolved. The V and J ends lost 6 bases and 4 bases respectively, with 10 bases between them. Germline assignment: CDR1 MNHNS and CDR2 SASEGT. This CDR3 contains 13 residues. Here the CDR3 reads CASRRLLNQPQHF. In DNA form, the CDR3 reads TGTGCCAGCAGAAGACTACTTAATCAGCCCCAGCATTTT.

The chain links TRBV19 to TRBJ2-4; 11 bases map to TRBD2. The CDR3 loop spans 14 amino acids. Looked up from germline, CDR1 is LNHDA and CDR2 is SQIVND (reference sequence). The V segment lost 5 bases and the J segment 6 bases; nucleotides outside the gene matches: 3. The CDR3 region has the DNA TGTGCCAGTAGTGCGGGGACTAGCGGAAACATTCAGTACTTC. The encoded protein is CASSAGTSGNIQYF.

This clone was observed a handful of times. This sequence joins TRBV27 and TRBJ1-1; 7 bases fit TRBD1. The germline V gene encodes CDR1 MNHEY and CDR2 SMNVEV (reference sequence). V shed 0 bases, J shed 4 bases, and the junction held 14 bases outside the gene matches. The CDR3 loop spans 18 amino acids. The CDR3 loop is CASSLSPLTGTASTEAFF. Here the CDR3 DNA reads TGTGCCAGCAGTTTATCCCCATTGACAGGGACAGCGAGCACTGAAGCTTTCTTT.

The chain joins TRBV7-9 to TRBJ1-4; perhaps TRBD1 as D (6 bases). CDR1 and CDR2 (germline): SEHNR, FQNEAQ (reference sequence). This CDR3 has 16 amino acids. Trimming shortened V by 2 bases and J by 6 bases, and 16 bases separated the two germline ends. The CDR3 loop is CASSLLQGPRDEKLFF. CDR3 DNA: TGTGCCAGCAGCTTATTGCAGGGGCCGCGGGATGAAAAACTGTTTTTT.

In nucleotides, the CDR3 is TGTGCCAGCAGCCAATCGACAGGAGCTAACTATGGCTACACCTTC. It specifies CASSQSTGANYGYTF. The chain combines TRBV4-2 with TRBJ1-2; tentatively, D is TRBD1 (6 bases). The CDR3 totals 15 residues. The germline CDR1 and CDR2 sequences are LGHNA and YNFKEQ. V lost 2 bases to trimming and J lost 0 bases, with 10 bases between them.

CDR3 residues: CAITPGQLRSGANVLTF. Written as DNA, the CDR3 is TGTGCCATCACTCCGGGACAGCTTCGGTCTGGGGCCAACGTCCTGACTTTC. V usage is TRBV10-3 and J usage is TRBJ2-6; TRBD1 agrees at 7 bases. The CDR3 totals 17 residues. The germline gives CDR1 ENHRY, CDR2 SYGVKD. V dropped 7 bases and J dropped 1; count of bases not matched to a gene: 10.

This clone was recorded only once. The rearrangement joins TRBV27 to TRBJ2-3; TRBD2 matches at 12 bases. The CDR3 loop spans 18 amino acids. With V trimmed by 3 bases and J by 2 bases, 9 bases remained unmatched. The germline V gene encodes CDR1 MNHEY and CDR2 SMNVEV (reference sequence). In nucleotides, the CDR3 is TGTGCCAGCAGTTTGGGCCTAGCGGGAGGGTACTACACAGATACGCAGTATTTT. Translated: CASSLGLAGGYYTDTQYF.

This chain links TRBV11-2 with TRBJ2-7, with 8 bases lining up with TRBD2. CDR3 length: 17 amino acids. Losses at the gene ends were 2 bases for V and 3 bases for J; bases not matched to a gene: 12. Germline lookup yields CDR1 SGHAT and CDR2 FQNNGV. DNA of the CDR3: TGTGCCAGCAGCTTAAACATCCAAGCGGGAGTGGGCTACGAGCAGTACTTC. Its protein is CASSLNIQAGVGYEQYF.

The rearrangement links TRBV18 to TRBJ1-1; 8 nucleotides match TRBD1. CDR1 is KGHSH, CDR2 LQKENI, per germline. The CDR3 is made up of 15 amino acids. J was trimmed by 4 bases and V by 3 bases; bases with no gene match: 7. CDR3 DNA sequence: TGTGCCAGCTCACCCGGGACAGGCTCGGTCACTGAAGCTTTCTTT. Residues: CASSPGTGSVTEAFF. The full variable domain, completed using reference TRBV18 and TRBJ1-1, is NAGVMQNPRHLVRRRGQEARLRCSPMKGHSHVYWYRQLPEEGLKFMVYLQKENIIDESGMPKERFSAEFPKEGPSILRIQQVVRGDSAAYFCASSPGTGSVTEAFFGQGTRLTVV.

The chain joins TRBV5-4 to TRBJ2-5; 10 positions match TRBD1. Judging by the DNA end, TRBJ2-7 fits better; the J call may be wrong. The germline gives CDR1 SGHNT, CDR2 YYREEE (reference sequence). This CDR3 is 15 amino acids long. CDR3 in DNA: TGTGCCAGCAGCTCCGGACAGGGGGGGAACTACGAGCAGTACTTC. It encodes CASSSGQGGNYEQYF.

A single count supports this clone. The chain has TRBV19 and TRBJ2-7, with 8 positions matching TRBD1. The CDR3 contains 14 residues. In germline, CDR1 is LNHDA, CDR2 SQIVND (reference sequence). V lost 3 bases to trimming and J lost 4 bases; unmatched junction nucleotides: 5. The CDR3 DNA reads TGTGCCAGTAGTATCGGACAGGGTGGATACGAGCAGTACTTC. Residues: CASSIGQGGYEQYF.

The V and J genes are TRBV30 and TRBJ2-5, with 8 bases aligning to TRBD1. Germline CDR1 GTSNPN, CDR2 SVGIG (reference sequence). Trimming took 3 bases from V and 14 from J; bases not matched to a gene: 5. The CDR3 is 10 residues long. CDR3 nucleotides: TGTGCCTGGAGCACAGGGGGGTTTTACTTC. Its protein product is CAWSTGGFYF.

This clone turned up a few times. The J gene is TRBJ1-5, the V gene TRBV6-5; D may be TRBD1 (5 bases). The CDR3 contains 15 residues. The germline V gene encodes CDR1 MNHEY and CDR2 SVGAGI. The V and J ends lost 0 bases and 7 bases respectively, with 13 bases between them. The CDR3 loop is CASSYSMTAGQPQHF. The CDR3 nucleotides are TGTGCCAGCAGTTACTCGATGACAGCAGGACAGCCCCAGCATTTT.

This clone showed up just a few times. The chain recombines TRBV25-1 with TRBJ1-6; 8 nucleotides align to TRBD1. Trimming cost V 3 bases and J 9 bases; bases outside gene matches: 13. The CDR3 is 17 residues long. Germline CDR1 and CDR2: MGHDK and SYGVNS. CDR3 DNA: TGTGCCAGCAGTGACCCACTACAGGGGGATGGCGCTTCACCCCTCCACTTT. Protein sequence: CASSDPLQGDGASPLHF.

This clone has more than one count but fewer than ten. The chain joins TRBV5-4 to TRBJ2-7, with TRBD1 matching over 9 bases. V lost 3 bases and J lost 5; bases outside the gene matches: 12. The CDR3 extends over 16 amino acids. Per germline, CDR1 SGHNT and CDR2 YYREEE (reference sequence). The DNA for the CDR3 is TGTGCCAGCAGCTACCCAAAACAGGGGGCGCGGGACGAGCAGTACTTC. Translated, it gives CASSYPKQGARDEQYF.

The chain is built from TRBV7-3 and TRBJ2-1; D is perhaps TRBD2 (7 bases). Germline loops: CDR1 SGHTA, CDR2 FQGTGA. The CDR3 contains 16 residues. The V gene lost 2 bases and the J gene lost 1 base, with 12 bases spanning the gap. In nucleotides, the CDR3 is TGTGCCAGCAGCTTACACGGGGGGCCTTCCTACAATGAGCAGTTCTTC. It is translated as CASSLHGGPSYNEQFF.